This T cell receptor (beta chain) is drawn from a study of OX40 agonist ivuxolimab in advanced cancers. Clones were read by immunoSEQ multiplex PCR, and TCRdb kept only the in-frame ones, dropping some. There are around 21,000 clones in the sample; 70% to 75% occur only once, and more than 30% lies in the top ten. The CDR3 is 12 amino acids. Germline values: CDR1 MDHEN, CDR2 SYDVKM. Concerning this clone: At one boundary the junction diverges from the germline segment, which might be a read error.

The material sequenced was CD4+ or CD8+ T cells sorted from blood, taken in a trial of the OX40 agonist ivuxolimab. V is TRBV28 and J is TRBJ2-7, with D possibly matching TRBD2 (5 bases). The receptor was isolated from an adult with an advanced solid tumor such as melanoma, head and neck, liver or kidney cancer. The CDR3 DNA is TGTGCCAGCAGTTTACTTGACTACGAACAGTACTTC. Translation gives CASSLLDYEQYF. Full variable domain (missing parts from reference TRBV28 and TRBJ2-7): DVKVTQSSRYLVKRTGEKVFLECVQDMDHENMFWYRQDPGLGLRLIYFSYDVKMKEKGDIPEGYSVSREKKERFSLILESASTNQTSMYLCASSLLDYEQYFGPGTRLTVT.